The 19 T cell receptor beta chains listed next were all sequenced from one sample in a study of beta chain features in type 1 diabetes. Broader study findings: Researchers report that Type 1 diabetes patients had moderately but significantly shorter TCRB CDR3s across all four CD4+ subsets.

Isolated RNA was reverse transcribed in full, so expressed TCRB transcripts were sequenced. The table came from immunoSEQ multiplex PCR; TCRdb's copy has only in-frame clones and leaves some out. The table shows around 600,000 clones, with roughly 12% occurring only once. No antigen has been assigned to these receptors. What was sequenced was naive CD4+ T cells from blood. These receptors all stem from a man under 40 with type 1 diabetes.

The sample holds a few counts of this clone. The CDR3 sequence is CSVPASAATNEKLFF. The CDR3 DNA reads as TGCAGCGTGCCGGCGTCGGCGGCAACTAATGAAAAACTGTTTTTT. This chain links TRBV29-1 with TRBJ1-4; no firm D call. Germline CDR1 and CDR2: SQVTM and ANQGSEA. The CDR3 length is 15 residues. V was trimmed by 6 bases and J by 0 bases, leaving 14 bases between them.

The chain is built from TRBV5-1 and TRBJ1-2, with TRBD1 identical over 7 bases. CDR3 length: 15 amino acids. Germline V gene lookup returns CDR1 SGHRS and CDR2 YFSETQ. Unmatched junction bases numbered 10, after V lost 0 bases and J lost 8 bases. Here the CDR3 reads CASSLVRDSSFGYTF. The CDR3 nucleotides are TGCGCCAGCAGCTTGGTTCGGGACAGTTCGTTCGGCTACACCTTC.

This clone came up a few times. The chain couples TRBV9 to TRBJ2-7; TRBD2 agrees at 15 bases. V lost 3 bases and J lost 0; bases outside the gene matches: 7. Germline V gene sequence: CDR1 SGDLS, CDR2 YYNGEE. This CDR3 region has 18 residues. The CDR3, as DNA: TGTGCCAGCAGCGCCGGGACTAGCGGGGGGCTAAGCTCCTACGAGCAGTACTTC. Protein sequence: CASSAGTSGGLSSYEQYF.

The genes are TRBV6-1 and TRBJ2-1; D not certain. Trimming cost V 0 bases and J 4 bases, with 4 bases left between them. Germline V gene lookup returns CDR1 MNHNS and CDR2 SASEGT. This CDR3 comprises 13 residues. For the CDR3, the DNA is TGTGCCAGCAGTGAAGCGCAATACAATGAGCAGTTCTTC. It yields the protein CASSEAQYNEQFF.

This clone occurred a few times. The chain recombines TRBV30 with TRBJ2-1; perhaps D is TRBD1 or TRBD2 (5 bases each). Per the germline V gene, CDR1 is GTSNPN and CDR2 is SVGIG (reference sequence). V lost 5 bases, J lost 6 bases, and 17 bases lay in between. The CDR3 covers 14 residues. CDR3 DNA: TGTGCCTGGCTCGATGGGGGACCGAGCAATGAGCAGTTCTTC. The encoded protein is CAWLDGGPSNEQFF. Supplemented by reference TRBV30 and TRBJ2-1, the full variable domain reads SQTIHQWPATLVQPVGSPLSLECTVEGTSNPNLYWYRQAAGRGLQLLFYSVGIGQISSEVPQNLSASRPQDRQFILSSKKLLLSDSGFYLCAWLDGGPSNEQFFGPGTRLTVL.

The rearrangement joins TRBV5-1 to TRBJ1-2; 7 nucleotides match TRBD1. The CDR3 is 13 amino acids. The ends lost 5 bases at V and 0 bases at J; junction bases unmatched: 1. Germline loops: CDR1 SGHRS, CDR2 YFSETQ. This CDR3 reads CASRGTANYGYTF. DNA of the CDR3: TGCGCCAGCAGAGGGACAGCTAACTATGGCTACACCTTC.

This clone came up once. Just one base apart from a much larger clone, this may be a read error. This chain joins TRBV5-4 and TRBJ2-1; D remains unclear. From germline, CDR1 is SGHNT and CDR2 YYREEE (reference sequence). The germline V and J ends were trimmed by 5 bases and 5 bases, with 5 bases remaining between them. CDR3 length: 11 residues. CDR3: CASSSNNEQFF. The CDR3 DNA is TGTGCCAGCAGTTCAAACAATGAGCAGTTCTTC.

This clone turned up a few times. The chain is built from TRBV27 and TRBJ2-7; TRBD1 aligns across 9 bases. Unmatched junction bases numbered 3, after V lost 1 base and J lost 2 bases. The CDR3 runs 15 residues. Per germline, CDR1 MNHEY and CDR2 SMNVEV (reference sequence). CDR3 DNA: TGTGCCAGCAGTTTATTGGGGACAGGGACCTACGAGCAGTACTTC. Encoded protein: CASSLLGTGTYEQYF.

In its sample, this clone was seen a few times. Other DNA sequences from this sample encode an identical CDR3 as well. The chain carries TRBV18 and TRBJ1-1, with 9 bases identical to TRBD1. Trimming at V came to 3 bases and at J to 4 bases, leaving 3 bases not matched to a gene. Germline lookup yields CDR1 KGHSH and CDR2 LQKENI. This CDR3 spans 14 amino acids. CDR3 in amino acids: CASSPGQGSTEAFF. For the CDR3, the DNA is TGTGCCAGCTCACCCGGACAGGGGTCCACTGAAGCTTTCTTT.

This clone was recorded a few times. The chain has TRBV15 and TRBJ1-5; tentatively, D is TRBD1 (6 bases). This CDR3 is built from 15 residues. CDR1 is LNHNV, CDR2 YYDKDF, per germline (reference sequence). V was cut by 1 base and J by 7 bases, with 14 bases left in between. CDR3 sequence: CATSRGPGGYQPQHF. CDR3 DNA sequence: TGTGCCACCAGCAGAGGGCCCGGGGGCTACCAGCCCCAGCATTTT. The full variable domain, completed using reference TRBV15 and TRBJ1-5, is DAMVIQNPRYQVTQFGKPVTLSCSQTLNHNVMYWYQQKSSQAPKLLFHYYDKDFNNEADTPDNFQSRRPNTSFCFLDIRSPGLGDTAMYLCATSRGPGGYQPQHFGDGTRLSIL.

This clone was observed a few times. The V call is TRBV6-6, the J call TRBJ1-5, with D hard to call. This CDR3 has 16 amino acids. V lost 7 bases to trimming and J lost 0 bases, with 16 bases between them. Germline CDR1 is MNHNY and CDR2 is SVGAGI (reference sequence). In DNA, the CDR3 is TGTGCCAGCACCTCGGCCCGGCTTGATAGCAATCAGCCCCAGCATTTT. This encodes CASTSARLDSNQPQHF.

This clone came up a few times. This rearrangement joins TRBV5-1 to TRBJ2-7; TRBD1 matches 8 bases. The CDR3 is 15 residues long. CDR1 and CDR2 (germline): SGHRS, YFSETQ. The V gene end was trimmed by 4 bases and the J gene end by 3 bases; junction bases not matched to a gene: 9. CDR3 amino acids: CASSLSLGQGYEQYF. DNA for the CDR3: TGCGCCAGCAGCCTCTCACTCGGACAGGGCTACGAGCAGTACTTC.

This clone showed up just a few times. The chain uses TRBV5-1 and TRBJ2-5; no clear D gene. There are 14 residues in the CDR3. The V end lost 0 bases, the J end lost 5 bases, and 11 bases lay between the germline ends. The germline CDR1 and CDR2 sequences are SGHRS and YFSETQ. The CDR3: CASSLEAASETQYF. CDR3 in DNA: TGCGCCAGCAGCTTGGAGGCGGCGAGCGAGACCCAGTACTTC.

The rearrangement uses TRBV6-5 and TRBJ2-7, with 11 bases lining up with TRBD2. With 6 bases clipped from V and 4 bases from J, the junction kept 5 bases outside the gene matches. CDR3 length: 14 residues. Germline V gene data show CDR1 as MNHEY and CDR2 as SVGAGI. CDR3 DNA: TGTGCCAGCAGGTCCGGGACTAGCGGATACGAGCAGTACTTC. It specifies CASRSGTSGYEQYF.

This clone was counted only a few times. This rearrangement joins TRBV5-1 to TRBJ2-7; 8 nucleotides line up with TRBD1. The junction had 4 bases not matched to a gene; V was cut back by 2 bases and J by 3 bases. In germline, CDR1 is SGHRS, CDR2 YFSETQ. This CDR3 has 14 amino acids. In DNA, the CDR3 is TGCGCCAGCAGCTTAACACAGGGGGACTACGAGCAGTACTTC. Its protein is CASSLTQGDYEQYF.

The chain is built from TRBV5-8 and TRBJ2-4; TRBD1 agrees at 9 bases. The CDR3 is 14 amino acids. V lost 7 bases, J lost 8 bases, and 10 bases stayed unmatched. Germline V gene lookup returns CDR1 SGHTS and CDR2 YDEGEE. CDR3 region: CASGGQGFGDIQYF. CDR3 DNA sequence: TGTGCCAGCGGCGGACAGGGGTTCGGGGACATTCAGTACTTC.

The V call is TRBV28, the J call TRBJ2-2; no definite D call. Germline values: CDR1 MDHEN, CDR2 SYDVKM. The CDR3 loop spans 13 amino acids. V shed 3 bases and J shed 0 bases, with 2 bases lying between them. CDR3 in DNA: TGTGCCAGCAGTTTCCCGAACACCGGGGAGCTGTTTTTT. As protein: CASSFPNTGELFF.

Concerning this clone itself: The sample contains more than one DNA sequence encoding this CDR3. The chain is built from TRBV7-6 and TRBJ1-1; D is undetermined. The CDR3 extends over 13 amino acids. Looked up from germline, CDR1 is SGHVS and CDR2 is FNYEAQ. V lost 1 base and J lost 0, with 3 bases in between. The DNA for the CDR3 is TGTGCCAGCAGCTTAGAACTGAACACTGAAGCTTTCTTT. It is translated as CASSLELNTEAFF.

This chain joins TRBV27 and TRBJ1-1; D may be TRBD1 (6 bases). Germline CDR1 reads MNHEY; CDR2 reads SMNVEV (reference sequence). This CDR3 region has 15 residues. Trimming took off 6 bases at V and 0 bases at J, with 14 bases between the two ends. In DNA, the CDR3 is TGTGCCAGCAGACTTTGGACAGCTATGAACACTGAAGCTTTCTTT. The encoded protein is CASRLWTAMNTEAFF.